Listed here are 28 T cell receptor beta chains from one sample, sequenced in a study of shared clonotypes between healthy human individuals. Using immunoSEQ multiplex PCR, the repertoire was profiled, and TCRdb retains in-frame clones only, with some absent. The repertoire consists of roughly 2.1 million clones, with more than 85% occurring once and the leading ten covering more than 1.5%. CD45RO-negative, CCR7-selected cells formed the naive CD8 fraction, which excluded terminally differentiated effector memory CD45RA+ cells. Sequencing was carried out using naive CD8+ T cells from PBMCs. Source of these receptors: a man younger than 35 in good health. Some clones in this sample may be carry-over from other donors' samples.

This clone occurred once. The genes are TRBV27 and TRBJ2-7; 10 bases fit TRBD1. The CDR3 is 15 residues long. From germline, CDR1 is MNHEY and CDR2 SMNVEV (reference sequence). The trim removed 5 bases at V and 3 bases at J, leaving 7 bases unmatched. This CDR3 reads CASSPIRTGGYEQYF. The DNA of the CDR3 is TGTGCCAGCAGTCCCATCAGGACAGGGGGCTACGAGCAGTACTTC.

Only one count was recorded for this clone. The rearrangement uses TRBV27 and TRBJ2-1; 8 bases are shared with TRBD1. Germline CDR1 is MNHEY and CDR2 is SMNVEV (reference sequence). The V gene end was trimmed by 5 bases and the J gene end by 8 bases; junction bases not matched to a gene: 11. The CDR3 sequence is 15 residues long. The CDR3 spells CASSGTGPEIDEQFF. CDR3 in DNA: TGTGCCAGCAGTGGGACAGGCCCTGAGATCGATGAGCAGTTCTTC.

In DNA, the CDR3 is TGTGCCAGCAGTGATCTACGAGGTCTTGAGACCCAGTACTTC. Its protein is CASSDLRGLETQYF. The J gene is TRBJ2-5, the V gene TRBV2; D is ambiguous. From germline, CDR1 is SNHLY and CDR2 FYNNEI. CDR3 size: 14 residues. The V and J ends lost 3 bases and 5 bases respectively, with 13 bases between them.

The table lists this clone with a count of one. The chain couples TRBV7-2 to TRBJ2-3; 7 nucleotides agree with TRBD2. The CDR3 totals 16 residues. J was trimmed by 6 bases and V by 5 bases; bases with no gene match: 14. CDR1 is SGHTA and CDR2 is FQGNSA in the germline V gene. CDR3 bases: TGTGCCAGCAGCCCCCAGCAGCGGGGCCCCTGGGATACGCAGTATTTT. This translates into CASSPQQRGPWDTQYF.

The V gene is TRBV13, the J gene TRBJ1-2, with D maybe TRBD1 (6 bases). This CDR3 spans 14 amino acids. Trimming took off 3 bases at V and 0 bases at J, with 8 bases between the two ends. Germline values: CDR1 PRHDT, CDR2 FYEKMQ (reference sequence). CDR3 sequence (DNA): TGTGCCAGCAGCTTCCAGGGGACTAACTATGGCTACACCTTC. It encodes CASSFQGTNYGYTF. Using reference TRBV13 and TRBJ1-2 for the parts outside the CDR3, the full variable domain is AAGVIQSPRHLIKEKRETATLKCYPIPRHDTVYWYQQGPGQDPQFLISFYEKMQSDKGSIPDRFSAQQFSDYHSELNMSSLELGDSALYFCASSFQGTNYGYTFGSGTRLTVV.

This clone occurred once. V and J are TRBV29-1 and TRBJ2-7; no firm D call. Trimming removed 1 base from V and 3 bases from J, with 7 bases in between. The CDR3 loop spans 12 amino acids. Germline V lookup: CDR1 SQVTM, CDR2 ANQGSEA. DNA for the CDR3: TGCAGCGTTGAAGCGCCTGGCTACGAGCAGTACTTC. Protein sequence: CSVEAPGYEQYF.

This clone was observed once. The rearrangement joins TRBV7-9 to TRBJ2-5; D may match TRBD1 or TRBD2 (5 bases each). This CDR3 contains 15 residues. Per germline, CDR1 SEHNR and CDR2 FQNEAQ (reference sequence). Trimming pared 7 bases from V and 2 bases from J, leaving 17 bases between. CDR3 loop: CASTVRGADQETQYF. The CDR3 DNA is TGTGCCAGCACCGTCAGAGGGGCCGATCAAGAGACCCAGTACTTC. The full variable domain, its missing parts supplied by reference TRBV7-9 and TRBJ2-5, is DTGVSQNPRHKITKRGQNVTFRCDPISEHNRLYWYRQTLGQGPEFLTYFQNEAQLEKSRLLSDRFSAERPKGSFSTLEIQRTEQGDSAMYLCASTVRGADQETQYFGPGTRLLVL.

The V gene is TRBV5-8, the J gene TRBJ2-7; 8 nucleotides line up with TRBD1. This CDR3 has 12 residues. Germline CDR1 reads SGHTS; CDR2 reads YDEGEE. V dropped 10 bases and J dropped 2; count of bases not matched to a gene: 5. CDR3 sequence (DNA): TGTGCCGGGACAGGTGGCACCTACGAGCAGTACTTC. It yields the protein CAGTGGTYEQYF.

The chain carries TRBV5-4 and TRBJ2-3; no definite D call. CDR3 size: 11 residues. Trimming shortened V by 6 bases and J by 2 bases, and 4 bases separated the two germline ends. Germline lookup yields CDR1 SGHNT and CDR2 YYREEE (reference sequence). CDR3 sequence (DNA): TGTGCCAGCATCCACACAGATACGCAGTATTTT. It encodes CASIHTDTQYF. The whole variable domain, remainder taken from reference TRBV5-4 and TRBJ2-3, is ETGVTQSPTHLIKTRGQQVTLRCSSQSGHNTVSWYQQALGQGPQFIFQYYREEENGRGNFPPRFSGLQFPNYSSELNVNALELDDSALYLCASIHTDTQYFGPGTRLTVL.

The CDR3 DNA reads TGTGCCAGCAGTCCCCAGAGACTAGCGGGGGTCCTTAGGGAGCAGTTCTTC. Translating gives CASSPQRLAGVLREQFF. This sequence joins TRBV27 and TRBJ2-1; 12 positions agree with TRBD2. Germline loops: CDR1 MNHEY, CDR2 SMNVEV (reference sequence). V was clipped by 5 bases and J by 10 bases; unmatched bases: 15. This CDR3 is built from 17 residues.

The V call is TRBV4-1, the J call TRBJ2-3, with TRBD1 as a possible D gene (5 bases). Germline CDR1 MGHRA, CDR2 YSYEKL. Deletions cut 1 base from V and 0 bases from J, with 14 bases between. CDR3 length: 17 residues. DNA of the CDR3: TGCGCCAGCAGCCAAGTCAGTTTAGGGGTGAGCACAGATACGCAGTATTTT. This codes for CASSQVSLGVSTDTQYF.

V is TRBV7-3 and J is TRBJ1-1; no clear D. CDR3 size: 14 residues. CDR1 and CDR2 from the germline V gene are SGHTA and FQGTGA. V was cut by 0 bases and J by 6 bases, with 11 bases left in between. The CDR3 loop reads CASSLTAVFAEAFF. CDR3 in DNA: TGTGCCAGCAGCTTAACTGCTGTATTTGCTGAAGCTTTCTTT.

The chain couples TRBV5-1 to TRBJ1-2, with D perhaps TRBD1 (5 bases). With 5 bases removed from V and 4 bases from J, the gap between germline ends came to 9 bases. The CDR3 sequence is 12 residues long. Germline loops: CDR1 SGHRS, CDR2 YFSETQ. The CDR3 coding sequence is TGCGCCAGCAGACTGGGGGGCTATGGCTACACCTTC. The encoded protein is CASRLGGYGYTF. Full variable domain (remainder filled in from reference TRBV5-1 and TRBJ1-2): KAGVTQTPRYLIKTRGQQVTLSCSPISGHRSVSWYQQTPGQGLQFLFEYFSETQRNKGNFPGRFSGRQFSNSRSEMNVSTLELGDSALYLCASRLGGYGYTFGSGTRLTVV.

As concerns this clone: At the DNA level, this CDR3 is encoded by other sequences in the same sample as well. J is TRBJ1-1 and V is TRBV7-9, with D possibly matching TRBD1 (5 bases). V was cut by 4 bases and J by 5 bases, with 11 bases left in between. The CDR3 is 13 amino acids. Germline CDR1 is SEHNR and CDR2 is FQNEAQ (reference sequence). The CDR3 region is CASSSRDGTEAFF. The CDR3 DNA is TGTGCCAGCAGCTCCCGGGACGGGACTGAAGCTTTCTTT. The whole variable domain, filled in from reference TRBV7-9 and TRBJ1-1, reads DTGVSQNPRHKITKRGQNVTFRCDPISEHNRLYWYRQTLGQGPEFLTYFQNEAQLEKSRLLSDRFSAERPKGSFSTLEIQRTEQGDSAMYLCASSSRDGTEAFFGQGTRLTVV.

The CDR3: CASSEEGPLSTDTQYF. The CDR3 DNA sequence: TGTGCCAGCAGTGAAGAGGGTCCCCTAAGCACAGATACGCAGTATTTT. J is TRBJ2-3 and V is TRBV2, with no clear D. Germline V lookup: CDR1 SNHLY, CDR2 FYNNEI. V lost 1 base to trimming and J lost 0 bases, with 11 bases between them. The length of the CDR3 is 16 residues.

This chain joins TRBV7-9 and TRBJ2-2; D may be TRBD1 or TRBD2 (5 bases each). The V gene's germline CDR1 is SEHNR and CDR2 FQNEAQ (reference sequence). Trimming took off 1 base at V and 5 bases at J, with 11 bases between the two ends. The CDR3 spans 15 residues. The CDR3 coding sequence is TGTGCCAGCAGCTTAGGAGGGGTCGAGACCGGGGAGCTGTTTTTT. Translating gives CASSLGGVETGELFF.

This sequence joins TRBV2 and TRBJ1-4; 8 positions match TRBD1. This CDR3 is built from 17 residues. The germline CDR1 and CDR2 sequences are SNHLY and FYNNEI. The trim removed 3 bases at V and 6 bases at J, leaving 12 bases unmatched. The CDR3 loop is CASSDPQGAVADEKLFF. In nucleotides, the CDR3 is TGTGCCAGCAGTGACCCGCAGGGGGCGGTAGCGGATGAAAAACTGTTTTTT.

This rearrangement joins TRBV7-9 to TRBJ2-7, with 10 bases fitting TRBD1. Germline values: CDR1 SEHNR, CDR2 FQNEAQ (reference sequence). V gave up 5 bases and J gave up 7 bases; unmatched junction bases: 11. The CDR3 covers 15 residues. The DNA of the CDR3 is TGTGCCAGCAGCGAACTTCCGGGACAGGGGTTTGAGCAGTACTTC. As protein: CASSELPGQGFEQYF.

This chain connects TRBV7-9 to TRBJ2-7, with D tentatively TRBD1 (6 bases). Trimming cost V 5 bases and J 2 bases, with 13 bases left between them. There are 14 residues in the CDR3. Germline V gene sequence: CDR1 SEHNR, CDR2 FQNEAQ (reference sequence). The CDR3 is CASSPLEGAYEQYF. The CDR3 DNA follows: TGTGCCAGCAGCCCCCTCGAGGGGGCCTACGAGCAGTACTTC.

The rearrangement links TRBV19 to TRBJ1-1; D not certain. Per the germline V gene, CDR1 is LNHDA and CDR2 is SQIVND (reference sequence). The CDR3 has 12 residues. Trimming removed 3 bases at V and 8 bases at J, with 10 bases between. The CDR3 DNA reads as TGTGCCAGTAGTATCGGAGGCGACGAAGCTTTCTTT. It translates to CASSIGGDEAFF.

This sequence joins TRBV28 and TRBJ2-2; no clear D gene. The CDR3 loop spans 14 amino acids. The V end was cut by 3 bases, the J end by 4 bases, with 9 bases between. Per germline, CDR1 MDHEN and CDR2 SYDVKM. CDR3: CASSFPGRTGELFF. CDR3 nucleotides: TGTGCCAGCAGTTTCCCCGGGCGCACCGGGGAGCTGTTTTTT.

The rearrangement uses TRBV4-1 and TRBJ2-1; D is unclear. V was trimmed by 0 bases and J by 8 bases, leaving 11 bases between them. The germline V gene has CDR1 MGHRA and CDR2 YSYEKL. CDR3 length: 14 residues. CDR3 DNA: TGCGCCAGCAGCCAAGATCGAGTTGGGGATGAGCAGTTCTTC. Translating gives CASSQDRVGDEQFF.

V and J are TRBV9 and TRBJ2-1; a weak D match, TRBD2 (6 bases). Trimming shortened V by 7 bases and J by 1 base, and 15 bases separated the two germline ends. Germline V gene data show CDR1 as SGDLS and CDR2 as YYNGEE. The CDR3 runs to 15 residues. The CDR3 nucleotides are TGTGCCAGCGGTGAGGAGGGGAGGTCCTACAATGAGCAGTTCTTC. Protein: CASGEEGRSYNEQFF.

The genes are TRBV5-1 and TRBJ2-5; 12 nucleotides align to TRBD1. CDR3 size: 18 residues. The germline CDR1 and CDR2 sequences are SGHRS and YFSETQ. Trimming at V came to 0 bases and at J to 4 bases, leaving 10 bases not matched to a gene. This chain's CDR3 is CASSLVVAGTGGRETQYF. The CDR3 region has the DNA TGCGCCAGCAGCTTGGTTGTTGCTGGGACAGGGGGCCGAGAGACCCAGTACTTC.

The chain couples TRBV27 to TRBJ2-6; D not certain. V gave up 3 bases and J gave up 2 bases, with 8 bases separating them. The germline V gene encodes CDR1 MNHEY and CDR2 SMNVEV (reference sequence). There are 15 residues in the CDR3. In DNA, the CDR3 is TGTGCCAGCAGTTTGTTTGTAACTGGGGCCAACGTCCTGACTTTC. It translates to CASSLFVTGANVLTF.

In this sample, this clone turned up once. This sequence joins TRBV27 and TRBJ1-3; D remains ambiguous. V lost 3 bases to trimming and J lost 4 bases, with 7 bases between them. The CDR3 loop spans 13 amino acids. Germline lookup yields CDR1 MNHEY and CDR2 SMNVEV (reference sequence). CDR3 sequence reads: CASSFGLGNTIYF. The CDR3 bases are TGTGCCAGCAGTTTCGGATTGGGAAACACCATATATTTT.

The chain uses TRBV19 and TRBJ1-4, with D perhaps matching TRBD1 (5 bases). Trimming stripped 1 base from V and 3 bases from J, with 9 bases between. This CDR3 is 15 amino acids long. From germline, CDR1 is LNHDA and CDR2 SQIVND (reference sequence). The CDR3 loop is CASSIVDRANEKLFF. Written as DNA, the CDR3 is TGTGCCAGTAGTATAGTAGACAGAGCTAATGAAAAACTGTTTTTT.

This clone came up once. The chain recombines TRBV7-2 with TRBJ2-7, with TRBD2 as a possible D gene (6 bases). CDR3 length equals 15 residues. Germline values: CDR1 SGHTA, CDR2 FQGNSA. Trimming stripped 5 bases from V and 6 bases from J, with 20 bases between. CDR3 DNA sequence: TGTGCCAGCAGCCCGATAGCGTTAGGAGGGCTCGAGCAGTACTTC. It encodes CASSPIALGGLEQYF.